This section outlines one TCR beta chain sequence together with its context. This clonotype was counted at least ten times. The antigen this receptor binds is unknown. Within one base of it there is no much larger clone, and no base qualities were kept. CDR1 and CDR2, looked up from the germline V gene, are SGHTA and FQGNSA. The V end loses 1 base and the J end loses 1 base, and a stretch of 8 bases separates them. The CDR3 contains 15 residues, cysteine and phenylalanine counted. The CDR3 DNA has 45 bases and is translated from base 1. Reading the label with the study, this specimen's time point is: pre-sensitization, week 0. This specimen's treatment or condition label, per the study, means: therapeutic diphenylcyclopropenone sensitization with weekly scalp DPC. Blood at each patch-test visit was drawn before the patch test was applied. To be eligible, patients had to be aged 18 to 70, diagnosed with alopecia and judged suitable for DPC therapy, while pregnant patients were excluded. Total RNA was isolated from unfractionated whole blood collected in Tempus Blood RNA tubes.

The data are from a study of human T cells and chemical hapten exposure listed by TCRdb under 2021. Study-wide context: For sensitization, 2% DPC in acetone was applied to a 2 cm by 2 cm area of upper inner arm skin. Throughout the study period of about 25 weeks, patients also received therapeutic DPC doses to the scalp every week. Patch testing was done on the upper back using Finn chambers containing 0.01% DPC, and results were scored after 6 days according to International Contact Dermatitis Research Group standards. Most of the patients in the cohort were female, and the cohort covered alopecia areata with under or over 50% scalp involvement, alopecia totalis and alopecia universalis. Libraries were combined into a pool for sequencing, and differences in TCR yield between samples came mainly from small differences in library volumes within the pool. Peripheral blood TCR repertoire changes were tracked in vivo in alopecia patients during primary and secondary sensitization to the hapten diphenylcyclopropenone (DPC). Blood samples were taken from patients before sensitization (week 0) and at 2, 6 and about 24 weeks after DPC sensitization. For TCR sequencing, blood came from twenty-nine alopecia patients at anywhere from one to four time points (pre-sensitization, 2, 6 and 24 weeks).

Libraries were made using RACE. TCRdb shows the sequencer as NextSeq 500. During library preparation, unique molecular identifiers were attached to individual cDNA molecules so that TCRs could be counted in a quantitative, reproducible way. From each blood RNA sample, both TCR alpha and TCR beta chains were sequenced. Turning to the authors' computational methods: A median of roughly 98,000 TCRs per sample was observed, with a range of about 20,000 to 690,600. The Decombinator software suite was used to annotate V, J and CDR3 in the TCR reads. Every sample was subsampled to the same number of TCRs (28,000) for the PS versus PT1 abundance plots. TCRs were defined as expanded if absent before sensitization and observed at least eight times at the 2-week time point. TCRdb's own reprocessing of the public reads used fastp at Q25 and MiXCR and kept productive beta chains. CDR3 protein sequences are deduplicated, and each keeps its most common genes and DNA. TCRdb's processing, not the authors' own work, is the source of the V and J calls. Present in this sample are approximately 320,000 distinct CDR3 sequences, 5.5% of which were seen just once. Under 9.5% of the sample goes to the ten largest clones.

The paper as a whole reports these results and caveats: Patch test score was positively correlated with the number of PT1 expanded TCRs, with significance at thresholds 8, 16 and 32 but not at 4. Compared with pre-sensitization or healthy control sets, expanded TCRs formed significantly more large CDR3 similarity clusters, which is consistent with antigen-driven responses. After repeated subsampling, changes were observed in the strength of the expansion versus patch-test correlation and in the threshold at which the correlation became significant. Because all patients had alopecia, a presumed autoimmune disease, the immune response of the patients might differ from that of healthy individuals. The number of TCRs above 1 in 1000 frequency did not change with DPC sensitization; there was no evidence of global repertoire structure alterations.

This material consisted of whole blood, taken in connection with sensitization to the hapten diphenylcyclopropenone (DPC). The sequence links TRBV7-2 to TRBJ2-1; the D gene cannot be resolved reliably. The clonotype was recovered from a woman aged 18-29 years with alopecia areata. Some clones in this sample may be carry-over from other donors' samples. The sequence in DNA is TGTGCCAGCAGCTTAGGGACGCCGTCCTACAATGAGCAGTTCTTC. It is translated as CASSLGTPSYNEQFF.